This is a list of T cell receptor beta chains from one sample in a study of glioma-infiltrating T cells after dendritic cell vaccination. Libraries were prepared by immunoSEQ multiplex PCR; TCRdb keeps only in-frame clonotypes and omits some of them. The top ten hold around 12% of the sample, which has around 100,000 clones, 81% seen once. The specimen was blood, collected before dendritic cell vaccination. Source of these receptors: a human donor with glioblastoma. The conserved cysteine and the conserved F or W are not part of the CDR3 here. Each record gives: clone size, V gene, CDR3 protein. Size tells how often a clone was seen (once, few, many) or the class of an expanded clone, and some rows leave it out.

abundance: NA; v_gene: TRBV27; CDR3aa: ASSPLGGPLEETQY
abundance: NA; v_gene: TRBV7-2; CDR3aa: ASSTTGMNTEAF
abundance: NA; v_gene: TRBV5-6; CDR3aa: ASSLATGDNQPQH
abundance: NA; v_gene: TRBV4-1; CDR3aa: ASSQAWQGENEQF
abundance: NA; v_gene: TRBV19; CDR3aa: ASSIEAVNTEAF
abundance: once; v_gene: TRBV7-2; CDR3aa: ASSLVSSGSTDTQY
abundance: NA; v_gene: TRBV6-4; CDR3aa: ASTHGTGSPYEQY
abundance: NA; v_gene: TRBV5-6; CDR3aa: ASSLRDRVYNEQF
abundance: NA; v_gene: TRBV6-5; CDR3aa: ASRGTGGDEKLF
abundance: NA; v_gene: TRBV7-2; CDR3aa: ASSLVGVGVYGYT
abundance: NA; v_gene: TRBV5-1; CDR3aa: ASSLEQGYSEQY
abundance: NA; v_gene: TRBV11-3; CDR3aa: ASSGDNTGELF
abundance: NA; v_gene: TRBV7-2; CDR3aa: ASSSDRGRETQY
abundance: NA; v_gene: TRBV5-5; CDR3aa: ASSPGGQNYGYT
abundance: NA; v_gene: TRBV27; CDR3aa: ASSPLGGYYEQY
abundance: NA; v_gene: TRBV6-1; CDR3aa: ASSVLAGDTDTQY
abundance: NA; v_gene: TRBV10-2; CDR3aa: ASSAAGEGSPLH
abundance: NA; v_gene: TRBV15; CDR3aa: ATSRGQGAGTDTQY
abundance: NA; v_gene: TRBV30; CDR3aa: AWSGKRMSGGIGNEQF
abundance: few; v_gene: TRBV6-6; CDR3aa: ASLTGDSRSEAF
abundance: few; v_gene: TRBV7-2; CDR3aa: ASSTGQINEAF
abundance: NA; v_gene: TRBV5-1; CDR3aa: ASSSLGGPSSGNTIY
abundance: NA; v_gene: TRBV27; CDR3aa: ASSLRGTGRSSYEQY
abundance: few; v_gene: TRBV4-1; CDR3aa: ASSRRGEDRGPTGELF
abundance: NA; v_gene: TRBV15; CDR3aa: ATSRDVEYRGLEKLF
abundance: NA; v_gene: TRBV4-3; CDR3aa: ASSLGGGKNNEQF
abundance: few; v_gene: TRBV28; CDR3aa: ASWGPSSYNEQF
abundance: NA; v_gene: TRBV29-1; CDR3aa: SVEDQSGNTIY
abundance: NA; v_gene: TRBV6-1; CDR3aa: ASSTPRGYGYT
abundance: NA; v_gene: TRBV4-1; CDR3aa: ASSQVTAMNTEAF
abundance: NA; v_gene: TRBV10-3; CDR3aa: AISPGQGLFGNQPQH
abundance: NA; v_gene: TRBV30; CDR3aa: AWSGGTGGEQY
abundance: NA; v_gene: TRBV6-5; CDR3aa: ASGGRVSVYGYT
abundance: once; v_gene: TRBV4-1; CDR3aa: ASSQRIRDSIAYEQY
abundance: NA; v_gene: TRBV29-1; CDR3aa: SVLVAGEEK
abundance: NA; v_gene: TRBV7-3; CDR3aa: ASSSTTGENGYT
abundance: NA; v_gene: TRBV18; CDR3aa: ASSLAGVTDTQY
abundance: NA; v_gene: TRBV2; CDR3aa: ASSEDVAAEKLF
abundance: NA; v_gene: TRBV7-8; CDR3aa: ASSSDRAEHSPLH
abundance: NA; v_gene: TRBV2; CDR3aa: ASSLGGVSTDTQY
abundance: NA; v_gene: TRBV11-1; CDR3aa: ASSFDRGQPQH
abundance: NA; v_gene: TRBV7-9; CDR3aa: ASRVGTGPLSIY
abundance: NA; v_gene: TRBV27; CDR3aa: ASSFGTGGYEQY
abundance: NA; v_gene: TRBV5-6; CDR3aa: ASSLMGQSYSNQPQH
abundance: NA; v_gene: TRBV5-4; CDR3aa: ASSLFTDTGELF
abundance: NA; v_gene: TRBV11-2; CDR3aa: ASSLAMTGGENQPQH
abundance: NA; v_gene: TRBV6-1; CDR3aa: ASSWDRGTYEQY
abundance: NA; v_gene: TRBV6-5; CDR3aa: ASSGQGRDT